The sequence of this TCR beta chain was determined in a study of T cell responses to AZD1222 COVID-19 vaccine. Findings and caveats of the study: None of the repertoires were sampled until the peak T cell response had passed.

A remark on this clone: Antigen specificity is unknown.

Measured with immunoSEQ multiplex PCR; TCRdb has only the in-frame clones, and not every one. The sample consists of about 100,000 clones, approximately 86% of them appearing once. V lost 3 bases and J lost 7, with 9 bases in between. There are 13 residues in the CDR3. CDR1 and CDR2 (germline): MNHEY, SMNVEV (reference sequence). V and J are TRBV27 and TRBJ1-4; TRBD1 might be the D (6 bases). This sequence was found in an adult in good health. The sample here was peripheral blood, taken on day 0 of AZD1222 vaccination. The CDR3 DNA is TGTGCCAGCAGTTTTAACAGGGCTGAAAAACTGTTTTTT. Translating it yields CASSFNRAEKLFF.